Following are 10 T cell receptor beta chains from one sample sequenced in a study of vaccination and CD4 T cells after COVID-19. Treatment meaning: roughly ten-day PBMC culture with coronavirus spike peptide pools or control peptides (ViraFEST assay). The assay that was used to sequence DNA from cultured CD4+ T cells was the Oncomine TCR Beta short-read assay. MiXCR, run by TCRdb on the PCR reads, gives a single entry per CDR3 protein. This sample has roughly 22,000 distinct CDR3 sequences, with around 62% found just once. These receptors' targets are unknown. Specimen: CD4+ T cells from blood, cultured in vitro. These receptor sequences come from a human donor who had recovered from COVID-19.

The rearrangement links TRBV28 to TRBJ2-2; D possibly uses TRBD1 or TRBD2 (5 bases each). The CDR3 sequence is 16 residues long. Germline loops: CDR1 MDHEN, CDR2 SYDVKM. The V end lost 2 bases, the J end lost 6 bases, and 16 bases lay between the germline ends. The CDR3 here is CASSLIPGPRPGELFF. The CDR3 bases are TGTGCCAGCAGTTTAATTCCGGGGCCTCGGCCCGGGGAGCTGTTTTTT.

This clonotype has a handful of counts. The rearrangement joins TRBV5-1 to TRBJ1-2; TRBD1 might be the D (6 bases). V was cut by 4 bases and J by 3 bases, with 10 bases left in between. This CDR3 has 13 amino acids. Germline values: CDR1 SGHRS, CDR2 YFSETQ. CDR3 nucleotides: TGCGCCAGCAGCACGGGACACGACTATGGCTACACCTTC. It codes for CASSTGHDYGYTF. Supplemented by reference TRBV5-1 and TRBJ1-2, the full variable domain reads KAGVTQTPRYLIKTRGQQVTLSCSPISGHRSVSWYQQTPGQGLQFLFEYFSETQRNKGNFPGRFSGRQFSNSRSEMNVSTLELGDSALYLCASSTGHDYGYTFGSGTRLTVV.

The CDR3 sequence: CASIKGGGEETQYF. The CDR3 coding sequence is TGTGCCAGCATCAAGGGAGGGGGCGAAGAGACCCAGTACTTC. The rearrangement uses TRBV5-4 and TRBJ2-5; D is possibly TRBD1 or TRBD2 (7 bases each). V gave up 6 bases and J gave up 3 bases, with 15 bases separating them. This CDR3 has 14 amino acids. Germline loops: CDR1 SGHNT, CDR2 YYREEE (reference sequence).

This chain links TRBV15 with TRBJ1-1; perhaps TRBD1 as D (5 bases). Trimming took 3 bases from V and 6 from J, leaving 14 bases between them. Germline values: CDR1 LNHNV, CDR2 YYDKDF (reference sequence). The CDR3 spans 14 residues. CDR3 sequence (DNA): TGTGCCACCAGCAGGGGGGAAGGAGTGGCTGAAGCTTTCTTT. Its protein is CATSRGEGVAEAFF.

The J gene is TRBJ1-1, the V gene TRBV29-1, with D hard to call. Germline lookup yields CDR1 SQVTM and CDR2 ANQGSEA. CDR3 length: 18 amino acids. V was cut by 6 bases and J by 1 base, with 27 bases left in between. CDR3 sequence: CSVGRVKTVSWGNTEAFF. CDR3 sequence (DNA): TGCAGCGTGGGGAGGGTCAAGACGGTGTCCTGGGGGAACACTGAAGCTTTCTTT.

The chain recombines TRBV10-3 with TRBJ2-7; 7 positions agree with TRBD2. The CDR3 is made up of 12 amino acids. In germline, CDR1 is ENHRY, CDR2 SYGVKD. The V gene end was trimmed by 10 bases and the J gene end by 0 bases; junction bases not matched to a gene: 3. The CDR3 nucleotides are TGTGCCACCGGGGGGAGCTCCTACGAGCAGTACTTC. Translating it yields CATGGSSYEQYF.

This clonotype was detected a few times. CDR3 DNA sequence: TGTGCCAGCAGCTCCCAGACAGGTTTGGATAATTCACCCCTCCACTTT. This translates into CASSSQTGLDNSPLHF. This chain links TRBV7-2 with TRBJ1-6, with D perhaps matching TRBD1 (6 bases). The germline CDR1 and CDR2 sequences are SGHTA and FQGNSA. The germline V and J ends were trimmed by 4 bases and 5 bases, with 15 bases remaining between them. This CDR3 spans 16 amino acids.

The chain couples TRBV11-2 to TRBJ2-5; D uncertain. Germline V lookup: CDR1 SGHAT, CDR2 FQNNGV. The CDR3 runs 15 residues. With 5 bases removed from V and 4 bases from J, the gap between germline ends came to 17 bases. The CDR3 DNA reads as TGTGCCAGCAGCCCTGAACGAGGTTATACAGAGACCCAGTACTTC. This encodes CASSPERGYTETQYF.

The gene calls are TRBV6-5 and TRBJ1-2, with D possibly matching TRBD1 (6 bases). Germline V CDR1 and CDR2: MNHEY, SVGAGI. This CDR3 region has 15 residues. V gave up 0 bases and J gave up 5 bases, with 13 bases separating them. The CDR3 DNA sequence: TGTGCCAGCAGTTACTCGAAGGTCAGGGGATATGGCTACACCTTC. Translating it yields CASSYSKVRGYGYTF.

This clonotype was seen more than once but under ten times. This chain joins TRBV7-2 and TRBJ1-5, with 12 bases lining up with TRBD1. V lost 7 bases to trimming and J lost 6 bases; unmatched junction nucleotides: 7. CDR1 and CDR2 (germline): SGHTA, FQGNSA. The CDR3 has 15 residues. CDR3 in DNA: TGTGCCAGCACCCGCTCGGGACAGGGGGCTCAGCCCCAGCATTTT. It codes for CASTRSGQGAQPQHF. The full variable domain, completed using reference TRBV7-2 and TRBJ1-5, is GAGVSQSPSNKVTEKGKDVELRCDPISGHTALYWYRQSLGQGLEFLIYFQGNSAPDKSGLPSDRFSAERTGGSVSTLTIQRTQQEDSAVYLCASTRSGQGAQPQHFGDGTRLSIL.